Given below is one TCR beta chain in context. This clonotype occurred a few times. Its antigen remains undetermined. Base qualities were left out, and no much larger clone turns up one base away. This record belongs to a study of patients and donors after allogeneic stem cell transplantation (dated by TCRdb to 2018 to 2021). From a lookup of the germline V gene, CDR1 and CDR2 are KGHDR and SFDVKD. The CDR3 runs 16 residues from the cysteine to the phenylalanine. Only the CDR3 DNA is retained, 48 bases long and in frame from the first base. V loses 0 bases of germline sequence and J loses 6 bases, and the interval between the two ends is 14 bases. The library was prepared using RT-PCR. Sequenced using a NextSeq 550. TCRdb trimmed public reads at Q25 via fastp, called clones via MiXCR and kept in-frame beta chains. Identical CDR3 proteins give one entry, which carries the most common genes and DNA. This sample holds about 960,000 distinct CDR3 sequences; over 15% were observed only once. The ten largest clones add up to 5.5% to 6.5% of the sample.

This sequence uses TRBV24-1 and TRBJ2-1, with a weak D call of TRBD2 (7 bases match). The clonotype comes from a human donor who was either an allogeneic HSCT recipient or a stem cell or donor lymphocyte infusion donor (not recorded which). It is not recorded whose cells these are; they may come from a transplant donor. The specimen was blood, either unsorted or a sorted T cell fraction (not recorded which). The CDR3 reads as follows: CATSDLRGGVGNEQFF. The sequence in DNA is TGTGCCACCAGTGATTTGAGGGGGGGAGTGGGCAATGAGCAGTTCTTC.